Sequencing of this TCR beta chain was carried out in a study of T cell responses to AZD1222 COVID-19 vaccine. Sequencing used immunoSEQ multiplex PCR; TCRdb keeps in-frame clones, though not all of them. The top ten hold 2.5% to 3.5% of the sample, which has some 150,000 clones, 70% to 90% seen once. Study-level results: Most donors were white British and more were female, and clonal diversity was possibly underestimated. Spike-specific TCR breadth and depth went up after people got two AZD1222 doses. The study reported that nearly half of spike-specific TCRs target unmutated variant regions.

V lost 4 bases and J lost 4, with 13 bases in between. Germline V lookup: CDR1 LNHDA, CDR2 SQIVND (reference sequence). This CDR3 is 14 amino acids long. Of note for this clone: Its antigen is currently unknown.

The specimen comprised peripheral blood, sampled on day 0 of AZD1222 vaccination. This TCR derives from an adult in good health. The chain is built from TRBV19 and TRBJ1-2, with D perhaps TRBD1 (5 bases). CDR3 DNA sequence: TGTGCCAGTAGTACAGGGCCCGCGTTCTATGGCTACACCTTC. It is translated as CASSTGPAFYGYTF.